The T cell receptor beta chain under discussion was sequenced for a study of HIV-infected patients and healthy controls. TCRdb reprocessed the 5' RACE reads via MiXCR and lists one record per CDR3 protein. The repertoire holds approximately 64,000 distinct CDR3 sequences, with 19% as singletons. This clonotype was sampled from a human donor in good health. The sample was CD4+ T cells from blood.

The CDR3 loop is CASSKLNPDGDRRVNTIYF. The CDR3 coding sequence is TGTGCCAGCAGCAAGCTAAACCCGGACGGCGATCGGCGAGTAAACACCATATATTTT. The chain combines TRBV21-1 with TRBJ1-3. TRBV21-1 is assigned pseudogene status. This CDR3 comprises 19 residues.